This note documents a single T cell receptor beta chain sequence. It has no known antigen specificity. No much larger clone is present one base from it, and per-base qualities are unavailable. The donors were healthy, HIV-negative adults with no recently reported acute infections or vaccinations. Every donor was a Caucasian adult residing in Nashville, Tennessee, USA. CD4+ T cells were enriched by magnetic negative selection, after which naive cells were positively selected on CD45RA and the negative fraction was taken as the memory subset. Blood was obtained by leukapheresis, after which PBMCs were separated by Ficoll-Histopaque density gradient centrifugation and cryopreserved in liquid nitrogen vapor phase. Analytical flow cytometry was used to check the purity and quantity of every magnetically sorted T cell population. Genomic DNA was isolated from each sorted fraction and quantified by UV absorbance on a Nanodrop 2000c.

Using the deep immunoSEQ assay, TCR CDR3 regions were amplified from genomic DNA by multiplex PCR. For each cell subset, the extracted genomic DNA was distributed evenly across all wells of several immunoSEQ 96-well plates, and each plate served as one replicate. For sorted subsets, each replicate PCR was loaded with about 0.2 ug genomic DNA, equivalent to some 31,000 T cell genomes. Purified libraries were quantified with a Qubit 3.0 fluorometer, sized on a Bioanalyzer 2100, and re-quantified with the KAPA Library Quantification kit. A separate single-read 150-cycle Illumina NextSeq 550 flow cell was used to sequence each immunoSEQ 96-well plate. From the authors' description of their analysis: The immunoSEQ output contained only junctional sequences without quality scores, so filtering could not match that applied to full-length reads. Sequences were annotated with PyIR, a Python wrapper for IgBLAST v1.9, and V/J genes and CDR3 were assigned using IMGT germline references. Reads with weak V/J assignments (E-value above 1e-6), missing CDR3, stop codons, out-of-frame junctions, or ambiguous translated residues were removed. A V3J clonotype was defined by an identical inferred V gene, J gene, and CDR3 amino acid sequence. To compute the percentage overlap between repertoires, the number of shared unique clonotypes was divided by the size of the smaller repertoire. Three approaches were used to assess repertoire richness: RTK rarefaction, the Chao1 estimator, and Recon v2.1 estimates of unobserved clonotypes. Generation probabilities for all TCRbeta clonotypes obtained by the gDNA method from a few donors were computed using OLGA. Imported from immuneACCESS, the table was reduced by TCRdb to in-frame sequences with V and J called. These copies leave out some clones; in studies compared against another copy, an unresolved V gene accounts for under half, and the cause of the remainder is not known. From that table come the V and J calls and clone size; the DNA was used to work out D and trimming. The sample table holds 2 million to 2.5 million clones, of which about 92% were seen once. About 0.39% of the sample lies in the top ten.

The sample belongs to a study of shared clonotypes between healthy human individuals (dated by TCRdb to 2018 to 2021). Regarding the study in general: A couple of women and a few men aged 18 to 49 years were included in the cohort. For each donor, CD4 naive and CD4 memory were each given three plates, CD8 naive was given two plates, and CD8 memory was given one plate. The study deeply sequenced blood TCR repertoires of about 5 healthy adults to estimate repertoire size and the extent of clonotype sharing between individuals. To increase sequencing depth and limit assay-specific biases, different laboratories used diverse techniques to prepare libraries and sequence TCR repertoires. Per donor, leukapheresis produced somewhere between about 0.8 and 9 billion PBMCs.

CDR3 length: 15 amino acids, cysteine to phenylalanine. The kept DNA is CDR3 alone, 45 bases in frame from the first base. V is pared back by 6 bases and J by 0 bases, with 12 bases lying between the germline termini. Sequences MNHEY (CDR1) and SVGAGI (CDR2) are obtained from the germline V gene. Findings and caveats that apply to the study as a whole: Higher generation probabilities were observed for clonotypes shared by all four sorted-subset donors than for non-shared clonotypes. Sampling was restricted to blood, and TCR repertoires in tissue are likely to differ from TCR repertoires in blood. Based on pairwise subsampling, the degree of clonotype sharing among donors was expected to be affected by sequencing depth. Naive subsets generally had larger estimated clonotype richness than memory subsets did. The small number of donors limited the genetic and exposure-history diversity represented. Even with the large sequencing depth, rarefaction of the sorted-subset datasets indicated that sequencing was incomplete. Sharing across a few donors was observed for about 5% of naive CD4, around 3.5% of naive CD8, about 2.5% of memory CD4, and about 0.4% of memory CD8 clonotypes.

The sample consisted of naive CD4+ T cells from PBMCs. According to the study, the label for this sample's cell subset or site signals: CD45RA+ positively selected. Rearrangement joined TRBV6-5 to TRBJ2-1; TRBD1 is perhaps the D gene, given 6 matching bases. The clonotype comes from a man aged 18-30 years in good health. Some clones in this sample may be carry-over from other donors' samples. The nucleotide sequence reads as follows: TGTGCCAGCAGGCAACAGGGATCCTCCTACAATGAGCAGTTCTTC. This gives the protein CASRQQGSSYNEQFF.